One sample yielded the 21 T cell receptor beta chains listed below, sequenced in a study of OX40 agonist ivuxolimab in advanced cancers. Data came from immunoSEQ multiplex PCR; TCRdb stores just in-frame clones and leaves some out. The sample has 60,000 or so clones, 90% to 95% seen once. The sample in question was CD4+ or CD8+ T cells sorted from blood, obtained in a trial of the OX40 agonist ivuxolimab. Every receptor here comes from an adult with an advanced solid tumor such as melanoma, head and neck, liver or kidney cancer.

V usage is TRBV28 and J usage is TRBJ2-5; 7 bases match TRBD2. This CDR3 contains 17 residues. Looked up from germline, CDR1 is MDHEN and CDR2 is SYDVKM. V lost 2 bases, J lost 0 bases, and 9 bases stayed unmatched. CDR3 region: CASSLMWGGTYQETQYF. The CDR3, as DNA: TGTGCCAGCAGTTTAATGTGGGGGGGGACCTACCAAGAGACCCAGTACTTC.

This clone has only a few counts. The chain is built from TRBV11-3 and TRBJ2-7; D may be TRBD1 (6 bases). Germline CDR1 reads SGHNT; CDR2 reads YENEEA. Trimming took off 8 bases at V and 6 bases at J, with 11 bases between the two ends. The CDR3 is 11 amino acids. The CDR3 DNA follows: TGTGCCAGCGCAGGGGCACGCGAGCAGTACTTC. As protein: CASAGAREQYF.

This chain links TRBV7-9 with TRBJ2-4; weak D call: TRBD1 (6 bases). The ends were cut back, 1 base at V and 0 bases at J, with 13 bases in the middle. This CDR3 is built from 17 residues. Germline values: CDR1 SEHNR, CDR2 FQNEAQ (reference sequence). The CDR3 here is CASSLEQGLRAKNIQYF. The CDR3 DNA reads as TGTGCCAGCAGCTTAGAACAGGGTCTTCGAGCCAAAAACATTCAGTACTTC.

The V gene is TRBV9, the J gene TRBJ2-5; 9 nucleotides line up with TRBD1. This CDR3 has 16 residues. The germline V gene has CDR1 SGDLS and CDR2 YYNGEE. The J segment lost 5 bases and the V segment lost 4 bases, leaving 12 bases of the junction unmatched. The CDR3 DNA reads TGTGCCAGCAGCTTTAGCTTGACAGGGGGGATGGAGACCCAGTACTTC. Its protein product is CASSFSLTGGMETQYF.

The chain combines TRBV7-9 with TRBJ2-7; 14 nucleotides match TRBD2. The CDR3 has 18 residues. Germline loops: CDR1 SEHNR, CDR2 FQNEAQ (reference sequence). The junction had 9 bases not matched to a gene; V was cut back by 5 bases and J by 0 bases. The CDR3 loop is CASSQTPGTSGSSYEQYF. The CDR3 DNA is TGTGCCAGCAGCCAAACACCAGGGACTAGCGGGAGCTCCTACGAGCAGTACTTC.

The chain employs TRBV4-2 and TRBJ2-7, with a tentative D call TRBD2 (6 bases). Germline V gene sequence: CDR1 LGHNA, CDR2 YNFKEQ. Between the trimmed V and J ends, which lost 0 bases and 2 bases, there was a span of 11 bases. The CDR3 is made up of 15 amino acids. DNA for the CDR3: TGTGCCAGCAGCCAAGACCAGCGGGCTCCCTACGAGCAGTACTTC. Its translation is CASSQDQRAPYEQYF.

CDR3 nucleotide sequence: TGTGCCAGTAGTGTTAGAGTTTCCTACGAGCAGTACTTC. This sequence encodes CASSVRVSYEQYF. The chain couples TRBV19 to TRBJ2-7, with D unclear. Germline V CDR1 and CDR2: LNHDA, SQIVND (reference sequence). The CDR3 is made up of 13 amino acids. V lost 5 bases and J 1 base, leaving 9 bases between the germline ends.

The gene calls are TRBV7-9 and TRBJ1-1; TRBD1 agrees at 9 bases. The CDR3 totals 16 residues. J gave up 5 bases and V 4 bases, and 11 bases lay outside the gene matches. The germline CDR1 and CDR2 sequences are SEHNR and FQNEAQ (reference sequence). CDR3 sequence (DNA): TGTGCCAGCAGCTGGCCGGACAGGGGAATGGGGACTGAAGCTTTCTTT. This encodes CASSWPDRGMGTEAFF.

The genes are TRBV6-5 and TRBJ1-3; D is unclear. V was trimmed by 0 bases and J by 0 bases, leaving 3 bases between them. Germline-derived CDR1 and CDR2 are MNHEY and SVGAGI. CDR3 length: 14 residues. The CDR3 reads CASSYSDSGNTIYF. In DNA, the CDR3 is TGTGCCAGCAGTTACTCGGACTCTGGAAACACCATATATTTT.

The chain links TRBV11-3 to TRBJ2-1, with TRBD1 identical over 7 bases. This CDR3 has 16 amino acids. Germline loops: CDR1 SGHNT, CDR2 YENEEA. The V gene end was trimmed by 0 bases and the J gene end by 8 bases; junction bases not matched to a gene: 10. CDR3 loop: CASSLERGPNFHEQFF. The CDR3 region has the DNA TGTGCCAGCAGCTTAGAAAGGGGGCCGAACTTCCATGAGCAGTTCTTC.

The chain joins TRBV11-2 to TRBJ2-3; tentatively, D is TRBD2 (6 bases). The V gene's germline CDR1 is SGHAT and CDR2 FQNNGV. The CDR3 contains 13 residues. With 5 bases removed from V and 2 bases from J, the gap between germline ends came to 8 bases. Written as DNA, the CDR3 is TGTGCCAGCAGCAGCGGGTTCACAGATACGCAGTATTTT. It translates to CASSSGFTDTQYF.

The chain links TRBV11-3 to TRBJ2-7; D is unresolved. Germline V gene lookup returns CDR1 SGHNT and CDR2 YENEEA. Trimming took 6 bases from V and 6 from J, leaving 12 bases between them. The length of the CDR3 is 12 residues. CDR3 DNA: TGTGCCAGCAGAGCTAGGTCTAGCGAGCAGTACTTC. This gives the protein CASRARSSEQYF.

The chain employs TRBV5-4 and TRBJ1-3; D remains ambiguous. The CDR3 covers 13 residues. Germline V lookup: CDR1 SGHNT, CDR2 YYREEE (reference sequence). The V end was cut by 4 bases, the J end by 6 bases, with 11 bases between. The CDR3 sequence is CASSPADKNTIYF. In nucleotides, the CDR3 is TGTGCCAGCAGCCCCGCTGACAAAAACACCATATATTTT. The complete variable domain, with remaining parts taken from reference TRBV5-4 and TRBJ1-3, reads ETGVTQSPTHLIKTRGQQVTLRCSSQSGHNTVSWYQQALGQGPQFIFQYYREEENGRGNFPPRFSGLQFPNYSSELNVNALELDDSALYLCASSPADKNTIYFGEGSWLTVV.

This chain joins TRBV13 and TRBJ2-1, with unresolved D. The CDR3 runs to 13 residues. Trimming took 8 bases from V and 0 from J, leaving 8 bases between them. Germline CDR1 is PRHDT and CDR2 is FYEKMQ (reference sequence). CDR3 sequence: CASSANSYNEQFF. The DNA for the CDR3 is TGTGCCAGCTCTGCTAACTCCTACAATGAGCAGTTCTTC.

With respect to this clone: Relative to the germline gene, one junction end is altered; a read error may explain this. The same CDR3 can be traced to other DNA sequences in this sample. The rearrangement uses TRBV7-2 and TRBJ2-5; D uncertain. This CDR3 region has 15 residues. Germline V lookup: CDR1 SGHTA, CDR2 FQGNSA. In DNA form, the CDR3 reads TGTGCTAGCAGCTTAGTTGCCCGGCCCCAAGAGACCCAGTACTTC. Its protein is CASSLVARPQETQYF.

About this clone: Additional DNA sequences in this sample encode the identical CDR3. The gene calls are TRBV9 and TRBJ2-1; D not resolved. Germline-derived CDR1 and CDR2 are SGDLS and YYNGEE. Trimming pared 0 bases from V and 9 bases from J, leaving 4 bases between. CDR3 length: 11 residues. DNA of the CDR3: TGTGCCAGCAGCGTAGCGGGTGAGCAGTTCTTC. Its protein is CASSVAGEQFF.

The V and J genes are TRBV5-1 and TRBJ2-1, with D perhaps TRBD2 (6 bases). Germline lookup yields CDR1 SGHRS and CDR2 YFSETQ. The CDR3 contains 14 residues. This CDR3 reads CAYLGDFSYNEQFF. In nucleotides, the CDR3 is TGCGCTTACTTGGGGGACTTTTCCTACAATGAGCAGTTCTTC.

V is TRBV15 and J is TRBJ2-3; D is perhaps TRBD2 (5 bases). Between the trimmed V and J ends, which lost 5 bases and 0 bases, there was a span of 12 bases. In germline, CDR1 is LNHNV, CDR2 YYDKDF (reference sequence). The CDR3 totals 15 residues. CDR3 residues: CATSLERLSTDTQYF. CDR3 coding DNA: TGTGCCACCAGCTTAGAGCGGTTAAGCACAGATACGCAGTATTTT.

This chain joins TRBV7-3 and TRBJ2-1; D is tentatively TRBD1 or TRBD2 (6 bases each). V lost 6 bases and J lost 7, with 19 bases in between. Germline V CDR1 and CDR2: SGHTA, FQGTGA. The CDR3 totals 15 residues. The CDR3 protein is CASSQGPGVRNEQFF. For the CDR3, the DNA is TGTGCCAGCAGTCAGGGGCCGGGAGTAAGGAATGAGCAGTTCTTC.

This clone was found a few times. CDR3 in amino acids: CASSPGGSSGYTF. CDR3 coding DNA: TGTGCCAGTTCACCAGGGGGGAGTTCTGGCTACACCTTC. The J gene is TRBJ1-2, the V gene TRBV19; 7 bases are a match to TRBD1. V lost 8 bases, J lost 7 bases, and 10 bases stayed unmatched. The V gene's germline CDR1 is LNHDA and CDR2 SQIVND (reference sequence). CDR3 length equals 13 residues.

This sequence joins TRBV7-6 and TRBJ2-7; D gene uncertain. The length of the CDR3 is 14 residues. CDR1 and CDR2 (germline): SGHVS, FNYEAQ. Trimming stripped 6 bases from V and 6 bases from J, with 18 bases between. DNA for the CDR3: TGTGCCAGCAGTATCTACATACGTGCAAGCGAGCAGTACTTC. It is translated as CASSIYIRASEQYF.